The present T cell receptor beta chain was sequenced within a study of T-cell memory formation after mild COVID-19. The overall study: Clusters were largely donor specific.

TCRdb reprocessed the 5' RACE reads via MiXCR and lists one record per CDR3 protein. The sample shows fewer than 250,000 distinct CDR3 sequences, about 17% of them seen only once. The sample holds a few counts of this clonotype. Its specificity is not known. Whole-study findings and limits: CD4/CD8 balance characterized clones contracting day 15 to 85, and CD4+ skew characterized later expanders. SARS-CoV-2 specificity was not confirmed for second-wave clones peaking on day 37.

CDR3 length: 13 residues. The V gene's germline CDR1 is SQVTM and CDR2 ANQGSEA. V gave up 4 bases and J gave up 1 base, with 10 bases separating them. This TCR was recovered from an adult woman who had mild COVID-19 (a few samples of this study predate the infection). Cell type and time point are not known. V is TRBV29-1 and J is TRBJ1-1; D gene ambiguous. The sequencing sample was made of PBMCs or a T cell subset sorted from them (not recorded which). The CDR3 loop reads CSVVWQRNTEAFF. Written as DNA, the CDR3 is TGCAGCGTTGTTTGGCAGAGGAACACTGAAGCTTTCTTT.